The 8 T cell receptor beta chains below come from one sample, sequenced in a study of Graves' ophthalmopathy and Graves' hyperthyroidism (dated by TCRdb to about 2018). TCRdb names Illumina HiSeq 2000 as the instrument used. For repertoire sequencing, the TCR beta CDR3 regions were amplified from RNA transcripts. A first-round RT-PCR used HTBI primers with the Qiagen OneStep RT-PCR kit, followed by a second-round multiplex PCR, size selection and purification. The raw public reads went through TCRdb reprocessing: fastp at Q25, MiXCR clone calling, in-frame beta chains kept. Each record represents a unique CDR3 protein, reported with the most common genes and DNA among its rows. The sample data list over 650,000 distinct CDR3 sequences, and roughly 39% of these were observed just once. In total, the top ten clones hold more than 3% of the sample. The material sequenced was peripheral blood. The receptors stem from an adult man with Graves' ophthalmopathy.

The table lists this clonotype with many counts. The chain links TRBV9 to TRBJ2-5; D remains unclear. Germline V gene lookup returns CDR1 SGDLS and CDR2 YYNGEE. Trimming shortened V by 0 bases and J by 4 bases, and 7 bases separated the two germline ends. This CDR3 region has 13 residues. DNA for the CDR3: TGTGCCAGCAGCGTAGCGGCCGGAGAGACCCAGTACTTC. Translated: CASSVAAGETQYF.

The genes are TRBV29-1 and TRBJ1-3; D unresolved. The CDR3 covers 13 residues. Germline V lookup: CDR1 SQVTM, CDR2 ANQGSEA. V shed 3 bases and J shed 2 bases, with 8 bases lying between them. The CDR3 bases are TGCAGCGTTGATGAATTAGCTGGAAACACCATATATTTT. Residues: CSVDELAGNTIYF.

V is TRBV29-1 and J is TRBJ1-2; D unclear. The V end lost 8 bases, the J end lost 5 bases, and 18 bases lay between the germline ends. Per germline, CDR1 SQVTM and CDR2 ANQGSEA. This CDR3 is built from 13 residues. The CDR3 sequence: CSYDLGTGYGYTF. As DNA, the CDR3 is TGCAGCTACGACCTGGGAACCGGATATGGCTACACCTTC. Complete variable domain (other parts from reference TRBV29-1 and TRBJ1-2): SAVISQKPSRDICQRGTSLTIQCQVDSQVTMMFWYRQQPGQSLTLIATANQGSEATYESGFVIDKFPISRPNLTFSTLTVSNMSPEDSSIYLCSYDLGTGYGYTFGSGTRLTVV.

The CDR3 protein is CAISGDTDTQYF. Written as DNA, the CDR3 is TGTGCCATCAGTGGCGACACAGATACGCAGTATTTT. The chain couples TRBV10-3 to TRBJ2-3; no firm D call. Germline CDR1 and CDR2: ENHRY and SYGVKD. Deletions cut 4 bases from V and 2 bases from J, with 4 bases between. This CDR3 has 12 amino acids.

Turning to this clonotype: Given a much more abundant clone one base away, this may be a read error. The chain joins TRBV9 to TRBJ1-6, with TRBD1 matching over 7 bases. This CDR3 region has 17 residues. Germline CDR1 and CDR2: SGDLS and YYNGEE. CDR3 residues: CASSVDGGGAVDSSLHF. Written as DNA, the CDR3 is TGTGCCAGCAGCGTAGACGGAGGGGGCGCGGTTGATTCATCCCTCCACTTT.

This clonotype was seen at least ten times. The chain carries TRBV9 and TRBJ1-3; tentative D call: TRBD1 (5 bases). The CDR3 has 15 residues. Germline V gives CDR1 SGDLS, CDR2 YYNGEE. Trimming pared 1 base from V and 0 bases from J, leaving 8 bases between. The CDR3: CASSVQGSSGNTIYF. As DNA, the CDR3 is TGTGCCAGCAGCGTACAGGGCAGCTCTGGAAACACCATATATTTT.

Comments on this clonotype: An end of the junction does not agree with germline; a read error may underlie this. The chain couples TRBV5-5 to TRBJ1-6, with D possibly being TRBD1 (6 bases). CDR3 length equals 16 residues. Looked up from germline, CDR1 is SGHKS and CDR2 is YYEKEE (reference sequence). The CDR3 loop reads CASSLTGAVRNLPLHF. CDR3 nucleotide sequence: TGTGCCAGCAGCTTAACGGGGGCGGTAAGGAATTTACCCCTCCACTTT.

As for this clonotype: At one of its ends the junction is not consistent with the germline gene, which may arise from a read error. The CDR3 DNA reads as TGTGCCAGCAGCCTAGCGGGAGGTTCTGGGGCCAACGTCCCGACTTTC. It codes for CASSLAGGSGANVPTF. The chain carries TRBV13 and TRBJ2-6, with 11 bases lining up with TRBD2. The CDR3 length is 16 residues. From germline, CDR1 is PRHDT and CDR2 FYEKMQ (reference sequence).